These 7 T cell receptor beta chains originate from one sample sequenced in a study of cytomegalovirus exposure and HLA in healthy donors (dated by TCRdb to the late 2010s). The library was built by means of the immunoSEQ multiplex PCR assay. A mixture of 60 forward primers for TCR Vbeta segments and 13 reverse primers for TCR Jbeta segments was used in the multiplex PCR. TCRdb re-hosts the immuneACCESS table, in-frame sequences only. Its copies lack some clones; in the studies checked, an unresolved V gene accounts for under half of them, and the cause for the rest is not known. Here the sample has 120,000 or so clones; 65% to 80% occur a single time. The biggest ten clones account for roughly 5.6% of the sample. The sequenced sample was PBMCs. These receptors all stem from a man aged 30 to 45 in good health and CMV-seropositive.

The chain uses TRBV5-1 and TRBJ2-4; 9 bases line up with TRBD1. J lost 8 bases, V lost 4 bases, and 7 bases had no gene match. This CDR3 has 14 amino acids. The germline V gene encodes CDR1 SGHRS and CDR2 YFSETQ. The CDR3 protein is CASSLGTGRDIQYF. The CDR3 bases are TGCGCCAGCAGCCTCGGGACAGGGAGGGACATTCAGTACTTC.

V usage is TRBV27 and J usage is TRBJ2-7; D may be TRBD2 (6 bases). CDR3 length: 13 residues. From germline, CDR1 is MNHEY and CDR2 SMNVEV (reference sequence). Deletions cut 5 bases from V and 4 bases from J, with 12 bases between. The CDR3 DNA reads TGTGCCAGCAGTCTCGGGACTTCGTACGAGCAGTACTTC. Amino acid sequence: CASSLGTSYEQYF.

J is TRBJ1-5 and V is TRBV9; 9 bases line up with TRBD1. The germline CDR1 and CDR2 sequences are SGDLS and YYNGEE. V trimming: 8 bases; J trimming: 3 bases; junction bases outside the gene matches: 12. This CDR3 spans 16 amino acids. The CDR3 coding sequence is TGTGCCAGTAATTTCCCGGGACAGGGATACAATCAGCCCCAGCATTTT. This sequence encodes CASNFPGQGYNQPQHF. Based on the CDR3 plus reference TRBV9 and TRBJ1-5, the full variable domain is DSGVTQTPKHLITATGQRVTLRCSPRSGDLSVYWYQQSLDQGLQFLIQYYNGEERAKGNILERFSAQQFPDLHSELNLSSLELGDSALYFCASNFPGQGYNQPQHFGDGTRLSIL.

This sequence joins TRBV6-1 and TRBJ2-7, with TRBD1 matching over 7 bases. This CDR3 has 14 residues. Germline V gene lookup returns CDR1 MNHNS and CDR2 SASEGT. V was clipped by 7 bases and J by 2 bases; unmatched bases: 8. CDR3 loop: CASIPTGLTYEQYF. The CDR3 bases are TGTGCCAGCATTCCGACAGGGTTAACCTACGAGCAGTACTTC.

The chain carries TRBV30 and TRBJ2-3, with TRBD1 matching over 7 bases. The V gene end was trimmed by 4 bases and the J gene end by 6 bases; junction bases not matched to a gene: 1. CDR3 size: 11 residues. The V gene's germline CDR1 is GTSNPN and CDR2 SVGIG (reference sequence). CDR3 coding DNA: TGTGCCTGGACAGGGGGTGATACGCAGTATTTT. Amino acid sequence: CAWTGGDTQYF.

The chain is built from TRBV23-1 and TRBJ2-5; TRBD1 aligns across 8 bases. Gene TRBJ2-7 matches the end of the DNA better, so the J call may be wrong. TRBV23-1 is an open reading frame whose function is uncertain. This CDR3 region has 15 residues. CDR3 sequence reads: CASSQIDRGRYEQYF. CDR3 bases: TGCGCCAGCAGTCAGATTGACAGGGGACGGTACGAGCAGTACTTC.

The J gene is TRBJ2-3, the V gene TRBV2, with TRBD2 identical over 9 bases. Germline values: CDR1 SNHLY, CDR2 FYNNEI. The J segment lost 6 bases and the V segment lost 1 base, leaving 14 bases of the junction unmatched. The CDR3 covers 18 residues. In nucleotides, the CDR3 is TGTGCCAGCAGTGAAGTAGGGCTAGCGGGGCTTGGGACGGATACGCAGTATTTT. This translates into CASSEVGLAGLGTDTQYF.